This entry lists 24 T cell receptor beta chains sequenced from one sample in a study of cytomegalovirus exposure and HLA in healthy donors. The table came from immunoSEQ multiplex PCR; TCRdb's copy has only in-frame clones and leaves some out. The data contain about 190,000 clones, around 88% of them singletons. The sample was PBMCs. These receptors all come from a woman under 30 in good health and CMV-seronegative.

This clone was recorded a few times. The V and J genes are TRBV27 and TRBJ1-2, with unresolved D. Trimming shortened V by 8 bases and J by 8 bases, and 12 bases separated the two germline ends. This CDR3 is 11 amino acids long. Germline CDR1 reads MNHEY; CDR2 reads SMNVEV (reference sequence). CDR3 in amino acids: CASGLTWGYTF. CDR3 coding DNA: TGTGCCAGCGGGCTGACCTGGGGCTACACCTTC.

This clone was seen only once. CDR3 loop: CASSLTGRETQYF. The DNA of the CDR3 is TGCGCCAGCAGCCTGACTGGCCGGGAGACCCAGTACTTC. V usage is TRBV4-1 and J usage is TRBJ2-5, with D unresolved. The CDR3 spans 13 residues. Germline V lookup: CDR1 MGHRA, CDR2 YSYEKL. Between the trimmed V and J ends, which lost 4 bases and 5 bases, there was a span of 11 bases.

This clone was detected only once. The chain carries TRBV5-5 and TRBJ2-7; D is perhaps TRBD2 (7 bases). Germline CDR1 SGHKS, CDR2 YYEKEE (reference sequence). The CDR3 has 17 residues. Between the trimmed V and J ends, which lost 7 bases and 4 bases, there was a span of 27 bases. CDR3 coding DNA: TGTGCCAGCCACAGGTCGGGGGGCGCGATGGTGACTTACGAGCAGTACTTC. Its protein is CASHRSGGAMVTYEQYF.

The chain uses TRBV11-2 and TRBJ1-5; TRBD1 is a possible D gene (5 bases). The germline gives CDR1 SGHAT, CDR2 FQNNGV. V shed 4 bases and J shed 3 bases, with 10 bases lying between them. The CDR3 runs 14 residues. The CDR3: CASSSGLDNQPQHF. The CDR3 bases are TGTGCCAGCAGCTCGGGACTGGACAATCAGCCCCAGCATTTT.

V is TRBV4-1 and J is TRBJ2-1; TRBD2 is a possible D gene (5 bases). CDR1 and CDR2 from the germline V gene are MGHRA and YSYEKL. Deletions cut 1 base from V and 9 bases from J, with 10 bases between. This CDR3 region has 13 residues. The CDR3 coding sequence is TGCGCCAGCAGCCAAGCGAGGGAAGGTGAGCAGTTCTTC. This translates into CASSQAREGEQFF.

The chain links TRBV9 to TRBJ2-2, with 7 bases matching TRBD2. V lost 2 bases and J lost 5; bases outside the gene matches: 6. The length of the CDR3 is 15 residues. Germline CDR1 is SGDLS and CDR2 is YYNGEE. The CDR3 is CASSVLQGGTGELFF. DNA of the CDR3: TGTGCCAGCAGCGTTCTCCAGGGAGGGACCGGGGAGCTGTTTTTT. Full variable domain (missing parts from reference TRBV9 and TRBJ2-2): DSGVTQTPKHLITATGQRVTLRCSPRSGDLSVYWYQQSLDQGLQFLIQYYNGEERAKGNILERFSAQQFPDLHSELNLSSLELGDSALYFCASSVLQGGTGELFFGEGSRLTVL.

This chain joins TRBV20-1 and TRBJ2-3; D remains unclear. Germline CDR1 and CDR2: DFQATT and SNEGSKA (reference sequence). This CDR3 is 11 amino acids long. V was pared by 0 bases and J by 7 bases, with 5 bases between. CDR3 in DNA: TGCAGTGCTAGAGATAGATATACGCAGTATTTT. It codes for CSARDRYTQYF.

The chain couples TRBV10-3 to TRBJ1-2; 9 bases map to TRBD1. Germline CDR1 and CDR2: ENHRY and SYGVKD. V lost 2 bases and J lost 4; bases outside the gene matches: 8. The CDR3 is 16 amino acids. The CDR3: CAISETTGGAGYGYTF. The CDR3 DNA sequence: TGTGCCATCAGTGAGACTACAGGGGGCGCTGGCTATGGCTACACCTTC.

This rearrangement joins TRBV19 to TRBJ2-5; D perhaps matches TRBD2 (5 bases). V was cut by 4 bases and J by 5 bases, with 11 bases left in between. The CDR3 has 13 amino acids. Germline V gives CDR1 LNHDA, CDR2 SQIVND (reference sequence). The CDR3 is CASSTWTEETQYF. CDR3 nucleotide sequence: TGTGCCAGTAGTACGTGGACTGAGGAGACCCAGTACTTC.

The CDR3 loop reads CASSSDRPYEQYF. The DNA for the CDR3 is TGCGCCAGCAGCTCCGACAGACCCTACGAGCAGTACTTC. The rearrangement links TRBV5-1 to TRBJ2-7, with D possibly matching TRBD1 (5 bases). In germline, CDR1 is SGHRS, CDR2 YFSETQ. Trimming took 3 bases from V and 2 from J, leaving 9 bases between them. This CDR3 spans 13 amino acids.

The chain combines TRBV4-2 with TRBJ2-5; TRBD2 is a possible D gene (5 bases). CDR3 length equals 16 residues. In germline, CDR1 is LGHNA, CDR2 YNFKEQ. The V end lost 1 base, the J end lost 2 bases, and 14 bases lay between the germline ends. This CDR3 is CASSQGGPASQETQYF. CDR3 DNA sequence: TGTGCCAGCAGCCAAGGCGGGCCTGCCTCTCAAGAGACCCAGTACTTC.

V is TRBV5-4 and J is TRBJ1-4; D gene uncertain. V was cut by 2 bases and J by 5 bases, with 7 bases left in between. The CDR3 is 13 amino acids. Germline V gives CDR1 SGHNT, CDR2 YYREEE (reference sequence). CDR3 nucleotide sequence: TGTGCCAGCAGCTTTGGCAGGAATGAAAAACTGTTTTTT. Translating it yields CASSFGRNEKLFF.

This chain uses TRBV4-1 with TRBJ1-2; D is unclear. V dropped 1 base and J dropped 0 bases, with 9 bases sitting between them. The CDR3 consists of 15 residues. Germline V gene sequence: CDR1 MGHRA, CDR2 YSYEKL. The CDR3 region has the DNA TGCGCCAGCAGCCAAGTACAACCGTCTAACTATGGCTACACCTTC. Encoded protein: CASSQVQPSNYGYTF.

The chain has TRBV5-1 and TRBJ2-1; 9 positions match TRBD2. This CDR3 comprises 18 residues. Germline V CDR1 and CDR2: SGHRS, YFSETQ. V lost 0 bases to trimming and J lost 2 bases; unmatched junction nucleotides: 9. The CDR3 nucleotides read TGCGCCAGCAGCTTGGGATTTGATAGCGGGGGAGCCTACAATGAGCAGTTCTTC. This encodes CASSLGFDSGGAYNEQFF.

This clone occurred a few times. The rearrangement joins TRBV19 to TRBJ1-5, with D maybe TRBD1 (5 bases). The germline CDR1 and CDR2 sequences are LNHDA and SQIVND (reference sequence). V lost 2 bases, J lost 4 bases, and 15 bases lay in between. This CDR3 is 16 amino acids long. The CDR3 DNA follows: TGTGCCAGTAGTATAAGGGGAGGGCGGGTTAATCAGCCCCAGCATTTT. As protein: CASSIRGGRVNQPQHF.

The rearrangement uses TRBV4-1 and TRBJ1-2, with D possibly matching TRBD1 (6 bases). The V and J ends lost 0 bases and 4 bases respectively, with 21 bases between them. This CDR3 is 18 amino acids long. Germline V lookup: CDR1 MGHRA, CDR2 YSYEKL. CDR3 residues: CASSQDRTYRDTRYGYTF. CDR3 bases: TGCGCCAGCAGCCAAGATCGTACTTACCGGGACACTCGCTATGGCTACACCTTC.

This chain joins TRBV5-4 and TRBJ2-5, with 9 bases identical to TRBD2. The CDR3 runs to 13 residues. Germline V gene sequence: CDR1 SGHNT, CDR2 YYREEE (reference sequence). Germline trimming cut 2 bases from V and 4 bases from J; bases unmatched to any gene: 0. The CDR3 reads CASSLLAGETQYF. DNA for the CDR3: TGTGCCAGCAGCTTACTAGCGGGAGAGACCCAGTACTTC. Based on the CDR3 plus reference TRBV5-4 and TRBJ2-5, the full variable domain is ETGVTQSPTHLIKTRGQQVTLRCSSQSGHNTVSWYQQALGQGPQFIFQYYREEENGRGNFPPRFSGLQFPNYSSELNVNALELDDSALYLCASSLLAGETQYFGPGTRLLVL.

J is TRBJ2-3 and V is TRBV7-2; no clear D gene. The length of the CDR3 is 18 residues. The ends were cut back, 5 bases at V and 0 bases at J, with 21 bases in the middle. Germline values: CDR1 SGHTA, CDR2 FQGNSA. In DNA form, the CDR3 reads TGTGCCAGCAGCCAAACGGGTCTCCCTCGAGGAAGCACAGATACGCAGTATTTT. Protein: CASSQTGLPRGSTDTQYF.

The chain employs TRBV5-1 and TRBJ1-1, with D perhaps TRBD1 (5 bases). The CDR3 has 18 residues. V lost 0 bases and J 3 bases, leaving 21 bases between the germline ends. The germline CDR1 and CDR2 sequences are SGHRS and YFSETQ. The CDR3 region has the DNA TGCGCCAGCAGCTTGGGAGAGGAGGGGTGGGTTTTGGACACTGAAGCTTTCTTT. Protein product: CASSLGEEGWVLDTEAFF.

The V call is TRBV20-1, the J call TRBJ1-2; D gene uncertain. Trimming took off 6 bases at V and 9 bases at J, with 14 bases between the two ends. CDR3 length equals 11 residues. Germline V CDR1 and CDR2: DFQATT, SNEGSKA (reference sequence). CDR3 DNA: TGCAGTGCCAAAATCCCCCCCAGCTACACCTTC. Its protein is CSAKIPPSYTF.

The CDR3 bases are TGTGCCAGCAGCCTTAGCGGGGGGGTGGAGACCCAGTACTTC. Translation: CASSLSGGVETQYF. V usage is TRBV7-2 and J usage is TRBJ2-5; 11 bases are shared with TRBD2. Trimming cost V 5 bases and J 5 bases; bases outside gene matches: 4. There are 14 residues in the CDR3. Germline V gene sequence: CDR1 SGHTA, CDR2 FQGNSA.

The chain employs TRBV21-1 and TRBJ2-4; the table's D call, TRBD1, has no DNA check behind it. TRBV21-1 represents a pseudogene. The CDR3 covers 17 residues. The chain's CDR3 is CASSPLGTALAKNIQYF. The CDR3 DNA is TGTGCCAGCAGCCCCCTTGGGACAGCCCTAGCCAAAAACATTCAGTACTTC.

This chain connects TRBV6-4 to TRBJ1-2; 8 bases align to TRBD1. Germline V gives CDR1 MRHNA, CDR2 SNTAGT. V gave up 6 bases and J gave up 0 bases; unmatched junction bases: 9. This CDR3 is 16 amino acids long. In DNA form, the CDR3 reads TGTGCCAGCAGGTGGGACAGGCCCGCCGCTAACTATGGCTACACCTTC. Translated, it gives CASRWDRPAANYGYTF.

This chain uses TRBV27 with TRBJ2-7; TRBD2 is a possible D gene (6 bases). V was cut by 8 bases and J by 0 bases, with 23 bases left in between. CDR1 is MNHEY and CDR2 is SMNVEV in the germline V gene (reference sequence). This CDR3 has 17 amino acids. CDR3 in DNA: TGTGCCAGCCTCTTCAAAGGGACTTCCCCGAGCTCCTACGAGCAGTACTTC. Its protein product is CASLFKGTSPSSYEQYF.